These T cell receptor beta chains were read from a single sample in a study of cytomegalovirus exposure and HLA in healthy donors. Only in-frame clones appear in the TCRdb table, and some are missing; sequencing was by immunoSEQ multiplex PCR. The sample includes some 110,000 clones, 77% of them seen just once. The sequenced material came from PBMCs. Every receptor here comes from a woman aged 40-49 years in good health and CMV-seropositive. The CDR3 runs from the conserved cysteine through the conserved F or W. Fields, in order: V gene, J gene, CDR3 protein.

TRBV10-3	TRBJ1-1	CAIRNDTANTEAFF
TRBV29-1	TRBJ2-3	CSVELAGEEDTQYF
TRBV2	TRBJ2-4	CASSLTTIGAKNIQYF
TRBV15	TRBJ2-7	CATSRELAGVYEQYF
TRBV5-1	TRBJ2-3	CASSLGLAGGVDTQYF
TRBV28	TRBJ1-2	CASSLGVAFYGYTF
TRBV7-8	TRBJ2-1	CASSSQMREQFF
TRBV6-6	TRBJ2-1	CASSYSSGRPRNEQFF
TRBV2	TRBJ2-3	CASSPGTGVADTQYF
TRBV11-2	TRBJ2-5	CASSFSQPDQETQYF
TRBV9	TRBJ2-1	CASSVDGNEQFF
TRBV4-2	TRBJ1-5	CASSQDRVSYQPQHF
TRBV23-1	TRBJ2-7	CASSRPGLGTYEQYF
TRBV28	TRBJ1-1	CASSSPEEAFF
TRBV4-2	TRBJ2-7	CASSGTSGEQYF
TRBV30	TRBJ2-7	CAWDILAGEGEQYF
TRBV2	TRBJ2-7	CASRELAGSEYEQYF
TRBV6-1	TRBJ1-5	CASSEAVMEFRYQPQHF
TRBV11-2	TRBJ2-7	CASSLDSLSFTYEQYF
TRBV7-2	TRBJ2-1	CASSLLLGLAGIYNEQFF
TRBV5-4	TRBJ2-6	CASSYKLHRVSGANVLTF
TRBV7-3	TRBJ2-3	CASSSGLAGDTQYF
TRBV2	TRBJ1-5	CASKSTGVNSNQPQHF
TRBV5-1	TRBJ2-1	CASSLGLAGSNEQFF
TRBV5-1	TRBJ2-1	CASSLTSPNNEQFF
TRBV5-1	TRBJ2-1	CASSASGYNEQFF
TRBV19	TRBJ1-1	CASSMTEDTEAFF
TRBV29-1	TRBJ2-5	CSVDPWGGLETQYF
TRBV6-1	TRBJ2-5	CASSEAPTWGEETQYF
TRBV28	TRBJ2-1	CASSLVGLAGLQFF
TRBV6-1	TRBJ2-5	CASTSLAGGETQYF
TRBV5-5	TRBJ1-1	CASSLVGPAEAFF
TRBV30	TRBJ2-2	CARHDWRGSFTGELFF
TRBV5-1	TRBJ1-4	CASSLGTTSLNEKLFF
TRBV15	TRBJ1-5	CATSREGTGFNQPQHF
TRBV5-1	TRBJ2-7	CASSEPGRPYEQYF
TRBV4-1	TRBJ2-7	CASSQDARGVSGGLNEQYF
TRBV9	TRBJ2-1	CASSPRLLAGDEQFF
TRBV5-1	TRBJ2-3	CASSLGQGEGTQYF
TRBV4-1	TRBJ1-2	CASSHVILRGSGYGYTF
TRBV27	TRBJ1-5	CASRERGLQPQHF
TRBV6-1	TRBJ2-7	CASSDVPGQGSHEQYF
TRBV10-1	TRBJ2-7	CASSESGTGGHEQYF
TRBV6-1	TRBJ2-1	CASRGAGRVNEQFF
TRBV6-5	TRBJ1-5	CATKADLQPQHF
TRBV11-2	TRBJ2-7	CASSRGTFYEQYF
TRBV5-4	TRBJ2-2	CASSSPGTSGIGGTGELFF
TRBV28	TRBJ2-1	CASSASGTRYNEQFF
TRBV30	TRBJ1-2	CAWSRERYGYTF
TRBV7-3	TRBJ2-3	CASSYNRDADTQYF
TRBV5-4	TRBJ1-4	CASSPRQGAGEKLFF
TRBV5-8	TRBJ2-7	CASSPTGAVYEQYF
TRBV28	TRBJ1-2	CASSAPRQGANYGYTF
TRBV30	TRBJ2-7	CAWSKGRYHEQYF
TRBV12-5	TRBJ2-3	CASAAGTSGSTDTQYF
TRBV28	TRBJ2-7	CASRPGGDTPEQYF
TRBV2	TRBJ1-1	CASLDRGNTEAFF
TRBV7-9	TRBJ1-2	CASSLTGTEDYGYTF
TRBV5-1	TRBJ1-4	CASSQIGTGGEKLFF